This TCR beta chain was retrieved from a study of T cell changes during pregnancy in multiple sclerosis. The junction had 11 bases not matched to a gene; V was cut back by 10 bases and J by 3 bases. There are 14 residues in the CDR3. The germline V gene has CDR1 MNHEY and CDR2 SMNVEV (reference sequence). The method was immunoSEQ multiplex PCR; TCRdb's version includes in-frame clones alone and lacks a portion of them. Among around 63,000 clones listed, about nine tenths were seen once. The sequences come from peripheral blood, collected after pregnancy. This clonotype was sampled from a female donor in good health, enrolled as a control in a pregnancy study. The rearrangement joins TRBV27 to TRBJ1-1, with 7 bases that match TRBD1. CDR3 region: CATWRGLTYTEAFF. CDR3 bases: TGTGCCACTTGGAGGGGGCTGACTTACACTGAAGCTTTCTTT.